This record covers a single T cell receptor beta chain. Antigen specificity is unknown. Assay used: immunoSEQ multiplex PCR; TCRdb lists only in-frame clones, some missing. The table shows over 35,000 clones, with about four fifths occurring only once. The sample originates from a study of T cells in localized non-small cell lung cancer. General observations from the study: Greater blood T cell density accompanied longer overall survival. Adjacent uninvolved lung had the highest clonality, suggesting focused antigen responses. A median of approximately 50 of the top 100 tumor clones appeared in adjacent lung, which was paired and uninvolved.

The CDR3 runs 15 residues. Germline V gene data show CDR1 as SGHTA and CDR2 as FQGNSA. The V segment lost 6 bases and the J segment 2 bases; nucleotides outside the gene matches: 6. The TCR sequence derives from a male donor at least 60 years old with stage II lung adenocarcinoma. The chain joins TRBV7-2 to TRBJ2-7, with 11 bases matching TRBD2. The sequenced sample was peripheral blood mononuclear cells, obtained before any cancer treatment. CDR3 loop: CASSYLAGGAYEQYF. The CDR3 DNA reads TGTGCCAGCAGTTACCTAGCGGGAGGCGCCTACGAGCAGTACTTC.